What follows describes a single TCR beta chain. Its antigen is not known. This entry belongs to a study of T cell repertoires in cytomegalovirus infection. There are 15 residues in the CDR3. Looked up from germline, CDR1 is LNHDA and CDR2 is SQIVND (reference sequence). Trimming took 1 base from V and 0 from J; bases not matched to a gene: 3. TCRdb called the reads again in MiXCR, with one record for every CDR3 protein. The table has roughly 500,000 distinct CDR3 sequences, 33% seen once. The TCR was taken from a human donor in good health (CMV status not recorded). Some clones in this sample may be carry-over from other donors' samples. The specimen comprised cultured PBMCs, sampled from culture after CMV antigen stimulation. J is TRBJ2-7 and V is TRBV19; 7 bases match TRBD2. The CDR3 DNA reads as TGTGCCAGTAGTATAGGAGCGGGGATCTCCTACGAGCAGTACTTC. Its protein is CASSIGAGISYEQYF.